These 20 T cell receptor beta chains were sequenced from one sample in a study of CD8 T cells in ankylosing spondylitis. One entry per CDR3 protein, called by TCRdb with MiXCR from the 5' RACE reads. The profile shows 30,000 to 45,000 distinct CDR3 sequences, around an eighth of them singletons. Sequenced input: synovial fluid, either unsorted or a sorted T cell fraction (not recorded which). The receptors here all came from a male donor with ankylosing spondylitis.

V and J are TRBV7-9 and TRBJ2-1; 7 bases match TRBD2. J was trimmed by 4 bases and V by 4 bases; bases with no gene match: 10. There are 16 residues in the CDR3. Germline loops: CDR1 SEHNR, CDR2 FQNEAQ (reference sequence). This chain's CDR3 is CASSSRGGSGYNEQFF. CDR3 DNA sequence: TGTGCCAGCAGCTCACGGGGCGGGAGCGGGTACAATGAGCAGTTCTTC.

In its sample, this clonotype ranks as large. The CDR3 here is CASSLELAGHGYTF. DNA for the CDR3: TGCGCCAGCAGCTTGGAGCTGGCTGGCCATGGCTACACCTTC. V is TRBV5-1 and J is TRBJ1-2; D ambiguous. V lost 0 bases, J lost 6 bases, and 12 bases lay in between. The length of the CDR3 is 14 residues. Per germline, CDR1 SGHRS and CDR2 YFSETQ.

This clonotype was counted at least ten times. The chain couples TRBV20-1 to TRBJ2-3, with 10 bases that match TRBD2. Germline values: CDR1 DFQATT, CDR2 SNEGSKA (reference sequence). V shed 0 bases and J 3 bases; nucleotides not matched to a gene: 6. This CDR3 comprises 16 residues. The DNA for the CDR3 is TGCAGTGCTAGAGATGTGCTAGCGGGGGAAACAGATACGCAGTATTTT. Translated, it gives CSARDVLAGETDTQYF.

The chain links TRBV12-3 or TRBV12-4 to TRBJ2-7; 10 bases map to TRBD2. CDR3 size: 15 residues. V lost 3 bases and J lost 6; bases outside the gene matches: 8. The CDR3 DNA is TGTGCCAGCAGTTTCTCAGCGGGAGGGACGGGCGAGCAGTACTTC. It specifies CASSFSAGGTGEQYF.

This clonotype was counted a few times. This chain links TRBV29-1 with TRBJ1-3; D is unresolved. There are 15 residues in the CDR3. V lost 0 bases and J lost 0, with 9 bases in between. Germline loops: CDR1 SQVTM, CDR2 ANQGSEA. The CDR3 sequence: CSVEDMVYSGNTIYF. CDR3 sequence (DNA): TGCAGCGTTGAAGATATGGTTTACTCTGGAAACACCATATATTTT.

This clonotype was picked up a small number of times. The chain uses TRBV7-9 and TRBJ2-1; 10 bases map to TRBD2. This CDR3 has 15 amino acids. Germline assignment: CDR1 SEHNR and CDR2 FQNEAQ (reference sequence). The V and J ends lost 3 bases and 8 bases, in that order; junction bases with no gene match: 7. The CDR3 loop is CASSFLSGGRDEQFF. Written as DNA, the CDR3 is TGTGCCAGCAGCTTCCTTAGCGGGGGGAGGGATGAGCAGTTCTTC.

In its sample, this clonotype was seen many times. The V call is TRBV5-1, the J call TRBJ1-1; D remains unclear. The CDR3 totals 13 residues. The germline V and J ends were trimmed by 0 bases and 7 bases, with 10 bases remaining between them. Germline V gene sequence: CDR1 SGHRS, CDR2 YFSETQ. The CDR3 spells CASSLAVSLEAFF. CDR3 DNA sequence: TGCGCCAGCAGCTTGGCCGTCAGCCTTGAAGCTTTCTTT.

This clonotype was observed a handful of times. The V gene is TRBV20-1, the J gene TRBJ2-5; 11 positions match TRBD1. Losses at the gene ends were 6 bases for V and 1 base for J; bases not matched to a gene: 4. Germline V gene sequence: CDR1 DFQATT, CDR2 SNEGSKA (reference sequence). CDR3 length: 14 amino acids. CDR3 nucleotide sequence: TGCAGTGCCCGGGGACAGGGGGTCCAAGAGACCCAGTACTTC. It yields the protein CSARGQGVQETQYF.

The chain employs TRBV6-5 and TRBJ2-2, with D uncertain. The CDR3 loop spans 13 amino acids. Germline CDR1 is MNHEY and CDR2 is SVGAGI. V was cut by 1 base and J by 3 bases, with 3 bases left in between. CDR3 sequence: CASSYYDTGELFF. The CDR3 DNA is TGTGCCAGCAGTTACTACGACACCGGGGAGCTGTTTTTT.

The chain joins TRBV28 to TRBJ1-1; D perhaps matches TRBD1 (5 bases). Germline values: CDR1 MDHEN, CDR2 SYDVKM. V shed 5 bases and J shed 4 bases, with 17 bases lying between them. This CDR3 contains 15 residues. The CDR3 region is CASSLGAGWVTEAFF. Written as DNA, the CDR3 is TGTGCCAGCAGTCTTGGGGCAGGGTGGGTCACTGAAGCTTTCTTT.

This clonotype was seen a handful of times. The J gene is TRBJ2-7, the V gene TRBV5-1; TRBD1 might be the D (5 bases). Trimming took off 0 bases at V and 0 bases at J, with 7 bases between the two ends. CDR1 and CDR2 from the germline V gene are SGHRS and YFSETQ. The CDR3 totals 14 residues. CDR3 protein: CASSLAGPSYEQYF. CDR3 DNA sequence: TGCGCCAGCAGCTTGGCAGGGCCCTCCTACGAGCAGTACTTC.

This clonotype was counted between two and nine times. The V and J genes are TRBV27 and TRBJ1-3; D uncertain. Trimming stripped 5 bases from V and 4 bases from J, with 9 bases between. The CDR3 spans 13 residues. Germline lookup yields CDR1 MNHEY and CDR2 SMNVEV (reference sequence). In nucleotides, the CDR3 is TGTGCCAGCAGTCCCGGACGGGGAAACACCATATATTTT. It encodes CASSPGRGNTIYF.

V usage is TRBV12-3 or TRBV12-4 and J usage is TRBJ2-1; D unclear. The CDR3 has 14 residues. Trimming removed 1 base at V and 1 base at J, with 5 bases between. CDR3 sequence: CASSLGESYNEQFF. The CDR3 DNA follows: TGTGCCAGCAGTTTAGGTGAATCCTACAATGAGCAGTTCTTC.

V and J are TRBV29-1 and TRBJ2-4; TRBD2 agrees at 13 bases. The CDR3 is 15 residues long. Germline-derived CDR1 and CDR2 are SQVTM and ANQGSEA. V lost 5 bases to trimming and J lost 6 bases; unmatched junction nucleotides: 7. CDR3 coding DNA: TGCAGCGTTCTACCGGGACTAGCGGGAATAAACATTCAGTACTTC. The encoded protein is CSVLPGLAGINIQYF.

J is TRBJ1-1 and V is TRBV20-1; 10 positions agree with TRBD1. The J segment lost 3 bases and the V segment lost 2 bases, leaving 9 bases of the junction unmatched. Germline CDR1 is DFQATT and CDR2 is SNEGSKA (reference sequence). This CDR3 is 16 amino acids long. CDR3 residues: CSARRGQGFWDTEAFF. The CDR3 DNA reads TGCAGTGCTAGACGGGGACAGGGGTTTTGGGACACTGAAGCTTTCTTT.

This chain connects TRBV10-3 to TRBJ1-4; D unclear. The CDR3 sequence is 18 residues long. Trimming stripped 0 bases from V and 0 bases from J, with 14 bases between. Germline V CDR1 and CDR2: ENHRY, SYGVKD. CDR3 sequence (DNA): TGTGCCATCAGTGAGTCGGGTTCCGGGCAGACAACTAATGAAAAACTGTTTTTT. Amino acid sequence: CAISESGSGQTTNEKLFF.

This clonotype has just a few counts. J is TRBJ2-7 and V is TRBV7-9; D is perhaps TRBD1 (6 bases). The CDR3 contains 15 residues. Looked up from germline, CDR1 is SEHNR and CDR2 is FQNEAQ (reference sequence). The V gene lost 3 bases and the J gene lost 3 bases, with 15 bases spanning the gap. Written as DNA, the CDR3 is TGTGCCAGCAGCTTGACCGGGGACATGGACTACGAGCAGTACTTC. Translation: CASSLTGDMDYEQYF.

The table lists this clonotype with many counts. The gene calls are TRBV27 and TRBJ1-1; TRBD1 is a possible D gene (5 bases). The V and J ends lost 5 bases and 1 base respectively, with 14 bases between them. This CDR3 comprises 15 residues. The germline CDR1 and CDR2 sequences are MNHEY and SMNVEV (reference sequence). The chain's CDR3 is CASSTRGSTNTEAFF. DNA for the CDR3: TGTGCCAGCAGTACGCGGGGCTCCACGAACACTGAAGCTTTCTTT.

The rearrangement links TRBV6-4 to TRBJ2-1; weak D call: TRBD2 (7 bases). Germline CDR1 and CDR2: MRHNA and SNTAGT. Between the trimmed V and J ends, which lost 3 bases and 8 bases, there was a span of 17 bases. This CDR3 is built from 15 residues. CDR3 bases: TGTGCCAGCAGTGAAAAGGGGGAGGGTTTCGATGAGCAGTTCTTC. The encoded protein is CASSEKGEGFDEQFF.

The rearrangement uses TRBV20-1 and TRBJ1-6; 10 bases fit TRBD1. This CDR3 is built from 15 residues. The germline V gene has CDR1 DFQATT and CDR2 SNEGSKA (reference sequence). V lost 6 bases and J lost 5; bases outside the gene matches: 7. CDR3 coding DNA: TGCAGTGCGCCGACCGGGACAGGGGATAATTCACCCCTCCACTTT. This sequence encodes CSAPTGTGDNSPLHF.